This TCR beta chain is drawn from a study of T cells after yellow fever vaccination. In regard to this clonotype: Antigen specificity is unknown.

Study-wide points: A limited proportion of clonotypes was detected within both the CD4 and CD8 compartments. Weaker, the secondary response peaked sooner, at day 5 versus 15.

The CDR3 contains 18 residues. V was pared by 5 bases and J by 4 bases, with 17 bases of the junction left unmatched. TCRdb re-called the 5' RACE reads with MiXCR, one entry per CDR3 protein. The data show approximately 110,000 distinct CDR3 sequences, about 7% seen once. The sequence was collected from a young man who received the YFV17D yellow fever vaccine. The V and J genes are TRBV12-3 or TRBV12-4 and TRBJ2-3, with 8 positions matching TRBD2. The sequencing used CD4+ T cells sorted from PBMCs, collected more than 8 days after the first yellow fever vaccination. CDR3 bases: TGTGCCAGCAGTCTCCTGGCGGGGGGTCTTCCAGGGGCAGATACGCAGTATTTT. This encodes CASSLLAGGLPGADTQYF.